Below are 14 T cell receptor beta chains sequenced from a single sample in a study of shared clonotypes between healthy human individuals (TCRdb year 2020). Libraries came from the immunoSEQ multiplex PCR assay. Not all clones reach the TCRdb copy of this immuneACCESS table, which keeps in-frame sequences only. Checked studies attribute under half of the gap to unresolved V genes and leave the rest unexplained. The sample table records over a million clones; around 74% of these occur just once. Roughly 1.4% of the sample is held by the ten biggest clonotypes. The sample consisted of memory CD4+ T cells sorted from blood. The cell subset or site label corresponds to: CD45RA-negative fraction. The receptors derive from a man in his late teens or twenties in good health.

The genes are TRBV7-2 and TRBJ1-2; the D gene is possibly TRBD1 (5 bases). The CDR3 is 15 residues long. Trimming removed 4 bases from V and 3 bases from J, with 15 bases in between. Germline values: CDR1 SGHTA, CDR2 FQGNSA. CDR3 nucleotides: TGTGCCAGCAGCTCTTACCAGGGTTTTGACTATGGCTACACCTTC. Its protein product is CASSSYQGFDYGYTF.

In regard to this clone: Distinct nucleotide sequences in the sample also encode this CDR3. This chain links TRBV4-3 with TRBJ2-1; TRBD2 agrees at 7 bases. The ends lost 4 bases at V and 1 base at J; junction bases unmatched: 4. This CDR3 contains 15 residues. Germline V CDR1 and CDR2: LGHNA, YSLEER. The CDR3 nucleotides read TGCGCCAGCAGCCGAACTAGCGTGTCCTACAATGAGCAGTTCTTC. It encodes CASSRTSVSYNEQFF.

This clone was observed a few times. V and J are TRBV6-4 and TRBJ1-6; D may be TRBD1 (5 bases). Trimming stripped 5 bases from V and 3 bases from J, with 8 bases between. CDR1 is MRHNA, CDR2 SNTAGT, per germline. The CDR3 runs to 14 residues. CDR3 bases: TGTGCCAGCAGTCGAGACAGCTATAATTCACCCCTCCACTTT. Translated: CASSRDSYNSPLHF.

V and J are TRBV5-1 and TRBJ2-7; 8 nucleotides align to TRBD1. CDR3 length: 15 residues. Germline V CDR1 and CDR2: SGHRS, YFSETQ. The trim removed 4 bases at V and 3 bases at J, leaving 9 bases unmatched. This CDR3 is CASSEDGQGYYEQYF. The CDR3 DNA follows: TGCGCCAGCAGCGAAGACGGACAGGGTTACTACGAGCAGTACTTC.

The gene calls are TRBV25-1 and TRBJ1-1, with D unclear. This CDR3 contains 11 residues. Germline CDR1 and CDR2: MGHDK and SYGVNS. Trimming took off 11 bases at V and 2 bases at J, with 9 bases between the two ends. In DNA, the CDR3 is TGTGCCTCGGTTCGCAACACTGAAGCTTTCTTT. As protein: CASVRNTEAFF. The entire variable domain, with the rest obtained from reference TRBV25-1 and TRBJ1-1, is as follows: EADIYQTPRYLVIGTGKKITLECSQTMGHDKMYWYQQDPGMELHLIHYSYGVNSTEKGDLSSESTVSRIRTEHFPLTLESARPSHTSQYLCASVRNTEAFFGQGTRLTVV.

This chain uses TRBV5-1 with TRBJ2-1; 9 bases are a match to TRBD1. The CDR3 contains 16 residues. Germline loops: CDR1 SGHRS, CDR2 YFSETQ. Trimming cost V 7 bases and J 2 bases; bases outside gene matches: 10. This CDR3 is CASRPQGTGTYNEQFF. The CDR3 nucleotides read TGCGCCAGCCGGCCGCAGGGGACAGGGACCTACAATGAGCAGTTCTTC. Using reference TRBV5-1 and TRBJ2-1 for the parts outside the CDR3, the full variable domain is KAGVTQTPRYLIKTRGQQVTLSCSPISGHRSVSWYQQTPGQGLQFLFEYFSETQRNKGNFPGRFSGRQFSNSRSEMNVSTLELGDSALYLCASRPQGTGTYNEQFFGPGTRLTVL.

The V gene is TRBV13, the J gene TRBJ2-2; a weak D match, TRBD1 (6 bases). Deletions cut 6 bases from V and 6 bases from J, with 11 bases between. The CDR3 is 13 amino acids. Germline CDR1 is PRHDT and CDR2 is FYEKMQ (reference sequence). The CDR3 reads CASRINRAGELFF. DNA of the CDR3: TGTGCCAGCAGGATCAACAGGGCCGGGGAGCTGTTTTTT.

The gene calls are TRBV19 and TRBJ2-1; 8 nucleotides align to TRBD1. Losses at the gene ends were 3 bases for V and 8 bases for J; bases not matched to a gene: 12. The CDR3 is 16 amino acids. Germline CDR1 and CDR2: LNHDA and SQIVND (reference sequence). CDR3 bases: TGTGCCAGTAGTATGGGAGACAGGGGCCTTTTCCATGAGCAGTTCTTC. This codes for CASSMGDRGLFHEQFF.

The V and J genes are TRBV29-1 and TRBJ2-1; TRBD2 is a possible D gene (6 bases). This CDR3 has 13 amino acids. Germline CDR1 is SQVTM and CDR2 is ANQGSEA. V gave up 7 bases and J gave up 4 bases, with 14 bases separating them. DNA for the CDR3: TGCAGCGCCCTACCCGCGGGGTACAATGAGCAGTTCTTC. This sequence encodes CSALPAGYNEQFF.

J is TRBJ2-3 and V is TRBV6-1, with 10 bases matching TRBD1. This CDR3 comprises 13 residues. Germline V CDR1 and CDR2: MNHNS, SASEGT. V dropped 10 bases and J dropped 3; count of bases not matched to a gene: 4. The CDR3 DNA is TGTGCCACCGGGGGACAGGGGACAGATACGCAGTATTTT. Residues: CATGGQGTDTQYF.

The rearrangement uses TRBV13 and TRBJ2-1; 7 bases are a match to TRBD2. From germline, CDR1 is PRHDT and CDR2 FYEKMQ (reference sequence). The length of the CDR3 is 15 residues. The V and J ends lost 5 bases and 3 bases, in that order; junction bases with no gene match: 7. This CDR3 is CASSENSGYYNEQFF. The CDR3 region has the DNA TGTGCCAGCAGCGAGAATAGCGGGTACTACAATGAGCAGTTCTTC.

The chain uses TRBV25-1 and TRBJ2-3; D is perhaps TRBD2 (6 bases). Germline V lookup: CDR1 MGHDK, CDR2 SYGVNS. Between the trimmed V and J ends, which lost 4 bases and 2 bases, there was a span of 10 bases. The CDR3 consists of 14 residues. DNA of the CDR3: TGTGCCAGCAGTGCAGGACTAATCACAGATACGCAGTATTTT. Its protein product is CASSAGLITDTQYF.

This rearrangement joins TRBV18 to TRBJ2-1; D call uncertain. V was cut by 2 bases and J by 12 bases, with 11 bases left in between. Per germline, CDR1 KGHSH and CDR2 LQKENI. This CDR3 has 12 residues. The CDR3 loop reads CASSPSPLGQFF. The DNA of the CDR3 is TGTGCCAGCTCACCATCCCCGCTTGGGCAGTTCTTC.

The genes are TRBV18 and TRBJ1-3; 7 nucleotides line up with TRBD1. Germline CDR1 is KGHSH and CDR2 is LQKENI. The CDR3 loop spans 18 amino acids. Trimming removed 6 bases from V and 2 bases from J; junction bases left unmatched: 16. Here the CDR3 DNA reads TGTGCCAGCTCGGATTCCGGGACAGTCTCTTTCCCTGGAAACACCATATATTTT. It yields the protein CASSDSGTVSFPGNTIYF.